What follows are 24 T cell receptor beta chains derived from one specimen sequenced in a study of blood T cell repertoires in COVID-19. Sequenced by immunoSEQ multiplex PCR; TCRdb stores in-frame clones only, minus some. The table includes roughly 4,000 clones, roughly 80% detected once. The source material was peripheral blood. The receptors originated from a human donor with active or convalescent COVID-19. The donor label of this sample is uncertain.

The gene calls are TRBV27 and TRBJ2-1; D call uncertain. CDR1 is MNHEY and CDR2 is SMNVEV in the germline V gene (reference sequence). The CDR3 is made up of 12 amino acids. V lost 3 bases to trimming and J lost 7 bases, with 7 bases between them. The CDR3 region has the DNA TGTGCCAGCAGTTTGTCCAGAAATGAGCAGTTCTTC. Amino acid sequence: CASSLSRNEQFF.

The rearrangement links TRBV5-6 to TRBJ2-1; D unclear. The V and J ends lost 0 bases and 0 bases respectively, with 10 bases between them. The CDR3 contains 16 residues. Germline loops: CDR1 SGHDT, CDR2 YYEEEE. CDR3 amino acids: CASSLVLTHSYNEQFF. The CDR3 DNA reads TGTGCCAGCAGCTTGGTTCTCACTCACTCCTACAATGAGCAGTTCTTC. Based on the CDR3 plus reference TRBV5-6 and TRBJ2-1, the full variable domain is DAGVTQSPTHLIKTRGQQVTLRCSPKSGHDTVSWYQQALGQGPQFIFQYYEEEERQRGNFPDRFSGHQFPNYSSELNVNALLLGDSALYLCASSLVLTHSYNEQFFGPGTRLTVL.

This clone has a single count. In nucleotides, the CDR3 is TGTGCCAGCAGTTTAAATCCGGCGGCGGCCGCCGAGCAGTTCTTC. Amino acid sequence: CASSLNPAAAAEQFF. The rearrangement links TRBV27 to TRBJ2-1, with D hard to call. This CDR3 contains 15 residues. Germline V CDR1 and CDR2: MNHEY, SMNVEV (reference sequence). Trimming cost V 2 bases and J 10 bases, with 18 bases left between them.

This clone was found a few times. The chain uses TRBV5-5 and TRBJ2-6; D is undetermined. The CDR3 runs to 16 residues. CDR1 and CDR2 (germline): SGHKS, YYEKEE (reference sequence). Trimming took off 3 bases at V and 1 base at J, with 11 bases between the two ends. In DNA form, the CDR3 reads TGTGCCAGCAGCTCAGTCGACATATCTGGGGCCAACGTCCTGACTTTC. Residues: CASSSVDISGANVLTF. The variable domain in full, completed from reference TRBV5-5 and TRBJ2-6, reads DAGVTQSPTHLIKTRGQQVTLRCSPISGHKSVSWYQQVLGQGPQFIFQYYEKEERGRGNFPDRFSARQFPNYSSELNVNALLLGDSALYLCASSSVDISGANVLTFGAGSRLTVL.

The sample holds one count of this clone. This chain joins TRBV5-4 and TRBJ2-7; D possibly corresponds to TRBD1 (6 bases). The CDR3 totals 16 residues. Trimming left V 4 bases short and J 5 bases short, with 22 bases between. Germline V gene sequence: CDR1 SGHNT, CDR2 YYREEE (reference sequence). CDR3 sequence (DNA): TGTGCCAGCAGCGAAATCGCCACAGGGCTCTTCAACGAGCAGTACTTC. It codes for CASSEIATGLFNEQYF.

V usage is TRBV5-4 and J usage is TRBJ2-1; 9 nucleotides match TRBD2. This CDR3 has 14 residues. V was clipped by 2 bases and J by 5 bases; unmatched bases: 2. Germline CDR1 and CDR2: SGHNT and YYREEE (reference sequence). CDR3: CASSLGLANNEQFF. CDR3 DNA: TGTGCCAGCAGCTTAGGACTAGCGAACAATGAGCAGTTCTTC.

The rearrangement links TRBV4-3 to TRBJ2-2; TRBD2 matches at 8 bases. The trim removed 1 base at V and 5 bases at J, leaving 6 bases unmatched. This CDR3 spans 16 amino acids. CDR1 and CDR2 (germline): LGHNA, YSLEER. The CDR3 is CASSQAAGRETGELFF. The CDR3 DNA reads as TGCGCCAGCAGCCAAGCAGCCGGGAGGGAAACCGGGGAGCTGTTTTTT.

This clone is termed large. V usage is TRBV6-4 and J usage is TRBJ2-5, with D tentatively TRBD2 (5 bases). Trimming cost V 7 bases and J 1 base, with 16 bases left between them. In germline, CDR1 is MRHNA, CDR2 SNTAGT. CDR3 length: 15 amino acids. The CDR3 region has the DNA TGTGCCAGCAACCTTACGCTAGCAGGCCAAGAGACCCAGTACTTC. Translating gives CASNLTLAGQETQYF.

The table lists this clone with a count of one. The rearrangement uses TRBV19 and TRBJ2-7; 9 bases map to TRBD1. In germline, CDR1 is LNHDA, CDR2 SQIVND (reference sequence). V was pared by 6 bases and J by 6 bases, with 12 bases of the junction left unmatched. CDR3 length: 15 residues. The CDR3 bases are TGTGCCAGTAGCTCAGCGCCGGGACAGGGCAGCGAGCAGTACTTC. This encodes CASSSAPGQGSEQYF.

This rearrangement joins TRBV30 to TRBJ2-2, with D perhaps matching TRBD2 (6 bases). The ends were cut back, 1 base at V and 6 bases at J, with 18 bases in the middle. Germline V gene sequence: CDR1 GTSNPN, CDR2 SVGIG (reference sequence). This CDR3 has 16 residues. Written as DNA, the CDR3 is TGTGCCTGGAGTGAAAAGACTAGTAATTTTGCCGGGGAGCTGTTTTTT. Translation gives CAWSEKTSNFAGELFF.

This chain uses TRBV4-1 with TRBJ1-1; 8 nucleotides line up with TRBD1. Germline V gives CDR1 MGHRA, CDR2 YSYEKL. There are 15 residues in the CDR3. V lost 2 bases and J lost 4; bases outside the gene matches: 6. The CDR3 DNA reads TGCGCCAGCAGCCAATTTGGACAGGGAGGCACTGAAGCTTTCTTT. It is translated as CASSQFGQGGTEAFF.

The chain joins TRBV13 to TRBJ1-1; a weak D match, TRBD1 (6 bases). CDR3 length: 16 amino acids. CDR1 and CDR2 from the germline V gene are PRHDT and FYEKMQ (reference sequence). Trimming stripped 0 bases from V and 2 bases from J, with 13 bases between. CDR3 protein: CASSLGTGGSNTEAFF. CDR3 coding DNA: TGTGCCAGCAGCTTAGGAACGGGGGGCAGTAACACTGAAGCTTTCTTT.

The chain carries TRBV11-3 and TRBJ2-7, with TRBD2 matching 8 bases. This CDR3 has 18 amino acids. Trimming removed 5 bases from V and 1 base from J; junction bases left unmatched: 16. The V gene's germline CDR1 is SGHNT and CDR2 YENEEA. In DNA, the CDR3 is TGTGCCAGCAGCCCGGAAGGCGGGGGGCGATTAACATCCTACGAGCAGTACTTC. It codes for CASSPEGGGRLTSYEQYF. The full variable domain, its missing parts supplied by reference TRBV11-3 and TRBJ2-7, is EAGVVQSPRYKIIEKKQPVAFWCNPISGHNTLYWYLQNLGQGPELLIRYENEEAVDDSQLPKDRFSAERLKGVDSTLKIQPAELGDSAVYLCASSPEGGGRLTSYEQYFGPGTRLTVT.

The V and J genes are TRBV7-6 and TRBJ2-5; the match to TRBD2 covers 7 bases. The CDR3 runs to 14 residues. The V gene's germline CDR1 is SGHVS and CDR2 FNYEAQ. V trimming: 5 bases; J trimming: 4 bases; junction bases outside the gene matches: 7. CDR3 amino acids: CASSPGRPPETQYF. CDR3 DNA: TGTGCCAGCAGCCCCGGGAGGCCTCCAGAGACCCAGTACTTC.

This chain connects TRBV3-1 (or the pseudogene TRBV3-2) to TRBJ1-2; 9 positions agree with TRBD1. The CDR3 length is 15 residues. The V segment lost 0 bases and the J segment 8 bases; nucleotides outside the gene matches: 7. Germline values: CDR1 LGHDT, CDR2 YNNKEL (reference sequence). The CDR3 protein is CASSQDVGTGYGYTF. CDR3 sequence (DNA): TGTGCCAGCAGCCAAGATGTGGGGACAGGGTACGGCTACACCTTC.

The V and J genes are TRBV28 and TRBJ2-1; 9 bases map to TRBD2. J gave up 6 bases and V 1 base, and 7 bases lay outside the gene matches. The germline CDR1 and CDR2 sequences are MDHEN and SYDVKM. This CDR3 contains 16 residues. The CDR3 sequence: CASSLLGTSNSNEQFF. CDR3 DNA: TGTGCCAGCAGTTTATTAGGGACTAGCAATTCCAATGAGCAGTTCTTC.

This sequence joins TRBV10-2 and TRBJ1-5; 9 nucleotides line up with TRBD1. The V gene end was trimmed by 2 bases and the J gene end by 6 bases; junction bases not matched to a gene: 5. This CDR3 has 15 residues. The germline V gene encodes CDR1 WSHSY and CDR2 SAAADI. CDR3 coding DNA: TGCGCCAGCAGTGAGCCACAGGGGGCAGGTCAGCCCCAGCATTTT. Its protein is CASSEPQGAGQPQHF.

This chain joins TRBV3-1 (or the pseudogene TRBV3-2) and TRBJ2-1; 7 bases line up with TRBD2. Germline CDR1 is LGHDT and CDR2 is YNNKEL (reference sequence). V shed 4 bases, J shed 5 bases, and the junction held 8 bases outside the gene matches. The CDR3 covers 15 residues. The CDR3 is CASSPVSGADNEQFF. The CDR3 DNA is TGTGCCAGCAGCCCCGTCAGCGGGGCTGACAATGAGCAGTTCTTC.

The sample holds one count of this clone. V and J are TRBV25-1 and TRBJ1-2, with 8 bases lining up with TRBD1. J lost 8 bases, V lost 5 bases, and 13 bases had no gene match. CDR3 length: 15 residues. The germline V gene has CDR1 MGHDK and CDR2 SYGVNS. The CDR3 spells CASSKETGAVSGYTF. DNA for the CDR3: TGTGCCAGCAGTAAAGAGACAGGGGCAGTTTCAGGCTACACCTTC.

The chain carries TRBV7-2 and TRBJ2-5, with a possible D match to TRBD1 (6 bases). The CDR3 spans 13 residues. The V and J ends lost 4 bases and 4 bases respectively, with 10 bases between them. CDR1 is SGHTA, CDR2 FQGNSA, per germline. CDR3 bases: TGTGCCAGCAGCTCCGGCAGGGGAGAGACCCAGTACTTC. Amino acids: CASSSGRGETQYF.

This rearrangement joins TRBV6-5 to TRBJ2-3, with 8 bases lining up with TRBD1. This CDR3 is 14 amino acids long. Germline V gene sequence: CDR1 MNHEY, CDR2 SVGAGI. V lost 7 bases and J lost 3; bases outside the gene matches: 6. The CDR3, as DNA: TGTGCCAGCAAGGAGGGACAGGCAACAGATACGCAGTATTTT. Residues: CASKEGQATDTQYF.

In DNA form, the CDR3 reads TGTGCCAGCAGCCCCTCACTAGCGGGGAGCTCCTACGAGCAGTACTTC. It translates to CASSPSLAGSSYEQYF. This chain connects TRBV5-5 to TRBJ2-7; 10 nucleotides align to TRBD2. Per the germline V gene, CDR1 is SGHKS and CDR2 is YYEKEE (reference sequence). V dropped 4 bases and J dropped 0; count of bases not matched to a gene: 7. This CDR3 has 16 residues. Full variable domain (missing parts from reference TRBV5-5 and TRBJ2-7): DAGVTQSPTHLIKTRGQQVTLRCSPISGHKSVSWYQQVLGQGPQFIFQYYEKEERGRGNFPDRFSARQFPNYSSELNVNALLLGDSALYLCASSPSLAGSSYEQYFGPGTRLTVT.

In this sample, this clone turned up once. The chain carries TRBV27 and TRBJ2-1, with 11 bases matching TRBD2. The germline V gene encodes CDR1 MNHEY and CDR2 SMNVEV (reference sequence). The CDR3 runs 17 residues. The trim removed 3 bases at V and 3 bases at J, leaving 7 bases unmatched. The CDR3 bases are TGTGCCAGCAGTTTCCTCACTAGCGGGAGTCACTACAATGAGCAGTTCTTC. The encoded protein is CASSFLTSGSHYNEQFF.

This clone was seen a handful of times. The CDR3: CASSLSGAGRSYGYTF. The CDR3 DNA reads TGTGCCAGCAGCCTGTCCGGGGCGGGGCGAAGTTATGGCTACACCTTC. The V call is TRBV9, the J call TRBJ1-2; possibly TRBD1 for D (5 bases). The CDR3 covers 16 residues. V was shortened by 4 bases and J by 5 bases, with 21 bases between the two germline ends. From germline, CDR1 is SGDLS and CDR2 YYNGEE. The full variable domain, its missing parts supplied by reference TRBV9 and TRBJ1-2, is DSGVTQTPKHLITATGQRVTLRCSPRSGDLSVYWYQQSLDQGLQFLIQYYNGEERAKGNILERFSAQQFPDLHSELNLSSLELGDSALYFCASSLSGAGRSYGYTFGSGTRLTVV.